The present entry profiles one T cell receptor (beta chain) with its context. Seattle patient enrollment occurred during active infection, with longitudinal follow-up thereafter. This entry comes from a study of blood T cell repertoires in COVID-19. Overall study context: T cells, B-cell-depleted T cells, or PBMCs provided the cDNA or gDNA that served as material.

Trimming pared 5 bases from V and 7 bases from J, leaving 8 bases between. This CDR3 region has 12 residues. Germline V CDR1 and CDR2: LGHDT, YNNKEL (reference sequence). TCRdb's table, derived via immunoSEQ multiplex PCR, lists solely in-frame clones and lacks some. Of some 220,000 clones listed, 75% to 85% are singletons. The chain uses TRBV3-1 (or the pseudogene TRBV3-2) and TRBJ1-4; D not resolved. What was sequenced was peripheral blood. The sequence was obtained from a woman in her 30s with COVID-19, enrolled during active disease. CDR3 in DNA: TGTGCCAGCAGCGGACGGGGTGAAAAACTGTTTTTT. Translating it yields CASSGRGEKLFF.